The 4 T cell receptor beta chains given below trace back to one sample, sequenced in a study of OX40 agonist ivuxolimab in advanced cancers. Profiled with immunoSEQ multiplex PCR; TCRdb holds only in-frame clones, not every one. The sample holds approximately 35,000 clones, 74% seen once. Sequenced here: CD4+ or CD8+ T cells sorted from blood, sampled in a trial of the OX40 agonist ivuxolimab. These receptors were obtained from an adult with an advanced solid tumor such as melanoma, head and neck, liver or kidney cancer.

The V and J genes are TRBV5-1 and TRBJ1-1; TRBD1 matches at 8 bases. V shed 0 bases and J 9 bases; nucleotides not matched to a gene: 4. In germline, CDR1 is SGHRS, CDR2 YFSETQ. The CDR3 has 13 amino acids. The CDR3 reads CASSLGDRGKAFF. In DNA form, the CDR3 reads TGCGCCAGCAGCTTGGGAGACAGGGGTAAAGCTTTCTTT.

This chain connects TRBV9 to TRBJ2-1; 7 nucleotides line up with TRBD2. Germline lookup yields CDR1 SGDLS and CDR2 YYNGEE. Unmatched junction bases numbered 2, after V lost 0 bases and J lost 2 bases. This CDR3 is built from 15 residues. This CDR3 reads CASSVGAGAYNEQFF. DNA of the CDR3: TGTGCCAGCAGCGTAGGGGCGGGGGCCTACAATGAGCAGTTCTTC.

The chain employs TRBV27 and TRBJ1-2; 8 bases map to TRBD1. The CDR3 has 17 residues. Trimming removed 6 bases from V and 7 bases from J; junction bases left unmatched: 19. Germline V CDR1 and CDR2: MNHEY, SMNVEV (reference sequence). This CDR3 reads CASRTLNRQGASSGYTF. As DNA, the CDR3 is TGTGCCAGCAGAACTCTCAACCGGCAGGGGGCCTCGTCTGGCTACACCTTC.

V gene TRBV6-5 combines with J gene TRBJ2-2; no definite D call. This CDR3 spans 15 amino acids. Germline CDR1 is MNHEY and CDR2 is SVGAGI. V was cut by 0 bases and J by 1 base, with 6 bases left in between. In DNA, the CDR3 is TGTGCCAGCAGTTACTCGAGACTGAACACCGGGGAGCTGTTTTTT. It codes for CASSYSRLNTGELFF.